The 5 T cell receptor beta chains reported below all come from one sample, sequenced in a study of OX40 agonist ivuxolimab in advanced cancers. The data were produced by immunoSEQ multiplex PCR, yet TCRdb's version contains in-frame clones alone and is incomplete. The sample contains some 62,000 clones, around 90% of which appear only once. This specimen consisted of CD4+ or CD8+ T cells sorted from blood, obtained in a trial of the OX40 agonist ivuxolimab. These receptors were collected from an adult with an advanced solid tumor such as melanoma, head and neck, liver or kidney cancer.

In DNA form, the CDR3 reads TGCGCCAGCAGCTCGACGGGCCGCTCCTACGAGCAGTACTTC. Translation: CASSSTGRSYEQYF. This chain uses TRBV5-1 with TRBJ2-7; unclear D gene. Looked up from germline, CDR1 is SGHRS and CDR2 is YFSETQ. The V end was cut by 3 bases, the J end by 0 bases, with 10 bases between. CDR3 length: 14 residues.

The chain carries TRBV29-1 and TRBJ1-1; 10 positions match TRBD1. Germline trimming cut 0 bases from V and 6 bases from J; bases unmatched to any gene: 4. The CDR3 extends over 14 amino acids. Germline CDR1 and CDR2: SQVTM and ANQGSEA. This CDR3 reads CSVEETGGLAEAFF. CDR3 DNA: TGCAGCGTTGAAGAGACAGGGGGCTTGGCTGAAGCTTTCTTT.

The CDR3 DNA reads as TGTGCCAGCAGTTTTGGGCACCTAGCCTACGAGCAGTACTTC. This codes for CASSFGHLAYEQYF. This chain connects TRBV28 to TRBJ2-7, with D unclear. With 3 bases removed from V and 2 bases from J, the gap between germline ends came to 11 bases. Looked up from germline, CDR1 is MDHEN and CDR2 is SYDVKM. The CDR3 is made up of 14 amino acids. Supplemented by reference TRBV28 and TRBJ2-7, the full variable domain reads DVKVTQSSRYLVKRTGEKVFLECVQDMDHENMFWYRQDPGLGLRLIYFSYDVKMKEKGDIPEGYSVSREKKERFSLILESASTNQTSMYLCASSFGHLAYEQYFGPGTRLTVT.

V gene TRBV6-5 combines with J gene TRBJ2-1; D not certain. Germline V lookup: CDR1 MNHEY, CDR2 SVGAGI. The germline V and J ends were trimmed by 1 base and 4 bases, with 11 bases remaining between them. This CDR3 is built from 15 residues. The CDR3 bases are TGTGCCAGCAGTTACTTTAGAGGAGTTTACAATGAGCAGTTCTTC. As protein: CASSYFRGVYNEQFF.

This clone was observed a handful of times. The rearrangement links TRBV27 to TRBJ2-1; D call uncertain. The germline V and J ends were trimmed by 2 bases and 0 bases, with 20 bases remaining between them. This CDR3 region has 19 residues. Germline CDR1 is MNHEY and CDR2 is SMNVEV (reference sequence). CDR3 DNA: TGTGCCAGCAGTTTACGTTTCCAATCGACGGTGAGCTCCTACAATGAGCAGTTCTTC. It specifies CASSLRFQSTVSSYNEQFF.